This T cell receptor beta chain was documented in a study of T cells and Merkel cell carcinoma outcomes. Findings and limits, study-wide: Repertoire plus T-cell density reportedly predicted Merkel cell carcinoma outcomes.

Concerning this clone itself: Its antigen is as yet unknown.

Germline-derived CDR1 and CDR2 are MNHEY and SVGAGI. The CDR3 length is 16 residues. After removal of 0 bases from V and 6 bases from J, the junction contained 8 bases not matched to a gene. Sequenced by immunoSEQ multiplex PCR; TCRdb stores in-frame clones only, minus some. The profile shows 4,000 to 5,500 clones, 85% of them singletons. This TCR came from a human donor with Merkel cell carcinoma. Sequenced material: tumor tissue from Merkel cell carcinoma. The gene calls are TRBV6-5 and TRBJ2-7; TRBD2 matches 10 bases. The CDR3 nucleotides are TGTGCCAGCAGTTACTCGGGCTGGCTAGCGGGAGTCGAGCAGTACTTC. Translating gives CASSYSGWLAGVEQYF.